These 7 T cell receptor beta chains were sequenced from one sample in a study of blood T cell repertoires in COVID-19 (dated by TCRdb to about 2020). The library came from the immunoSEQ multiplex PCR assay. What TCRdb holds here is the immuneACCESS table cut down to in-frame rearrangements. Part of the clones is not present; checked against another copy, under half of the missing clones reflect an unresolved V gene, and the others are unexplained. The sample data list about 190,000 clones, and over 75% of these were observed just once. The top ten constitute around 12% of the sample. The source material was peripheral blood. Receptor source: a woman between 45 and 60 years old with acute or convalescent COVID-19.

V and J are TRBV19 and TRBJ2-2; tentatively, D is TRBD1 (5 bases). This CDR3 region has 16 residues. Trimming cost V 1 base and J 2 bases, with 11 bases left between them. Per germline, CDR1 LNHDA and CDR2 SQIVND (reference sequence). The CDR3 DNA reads TGTGCCAGTAGTATAGTAGGGGCAGCTAACACCGGGGAGCTGTTTTTT. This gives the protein CASSIVGAANTGELFF.

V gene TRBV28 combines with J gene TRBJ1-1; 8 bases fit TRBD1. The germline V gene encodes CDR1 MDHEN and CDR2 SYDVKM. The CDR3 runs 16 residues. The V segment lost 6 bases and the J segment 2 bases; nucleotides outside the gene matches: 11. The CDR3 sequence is CASSYPGTGPNTEAFF. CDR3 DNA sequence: TGTGCCAGCAGCTACCCCGGGACAGGACCCAACACTGAAGCTTTCTTT. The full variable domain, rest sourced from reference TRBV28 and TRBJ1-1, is DVKVTQSSRYLVKRTGEKVFLECVQDMDHENMFWYRQDPGLGLRLIYFSYDVKMKEKGDIPEGYSVSREKKERFSLILESASTNQTSMYLCASSYPGTGPNTEAFFGQGTRLTVV.

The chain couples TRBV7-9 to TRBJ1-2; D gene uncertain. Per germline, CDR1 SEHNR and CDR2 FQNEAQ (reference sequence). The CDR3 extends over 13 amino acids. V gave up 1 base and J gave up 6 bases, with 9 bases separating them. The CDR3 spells CASSLGATDGYTF. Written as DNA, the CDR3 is TGTGCCAGCAGCTTAGGGGCGACGGATGGCTACACCTTC.

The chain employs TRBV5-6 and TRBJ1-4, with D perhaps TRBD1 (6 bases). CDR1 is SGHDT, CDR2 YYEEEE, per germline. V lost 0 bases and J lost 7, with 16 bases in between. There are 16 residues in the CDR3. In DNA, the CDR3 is TGTGCCAGCAGCTTGGGCCCCAGGGGCGAGAGTGAAAAACTGTTTTTT. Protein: CASSLGPRGESEKLFF.

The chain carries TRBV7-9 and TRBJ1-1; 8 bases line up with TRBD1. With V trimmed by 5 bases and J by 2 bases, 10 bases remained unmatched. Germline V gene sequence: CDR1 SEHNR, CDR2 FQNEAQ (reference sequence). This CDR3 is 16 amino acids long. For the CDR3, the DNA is TGTGCCAGCAGCCCTGACAGGGGCCGCCCCAACACTGAAGCTTTCTTT. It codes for CASSPDRGRPNTEAFF.

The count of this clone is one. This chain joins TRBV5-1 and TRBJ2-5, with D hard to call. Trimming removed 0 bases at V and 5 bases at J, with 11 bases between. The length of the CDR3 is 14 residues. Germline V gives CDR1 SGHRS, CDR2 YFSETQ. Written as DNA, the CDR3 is TGCGCCAGCAGCTTGGGAGCTCGGGTGGAGACCCAGTACTTC. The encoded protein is CASSLGARVETQYF.

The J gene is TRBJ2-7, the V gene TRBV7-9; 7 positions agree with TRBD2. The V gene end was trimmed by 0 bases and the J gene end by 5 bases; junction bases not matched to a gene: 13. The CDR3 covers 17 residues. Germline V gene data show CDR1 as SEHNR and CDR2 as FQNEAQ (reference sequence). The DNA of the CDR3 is TGTGCCAGCAGCTTAGCGTCAGTGCGGGAGAGGGTCAACGAGCAGTACTTC. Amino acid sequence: CASSLASVRERVNEQYF.